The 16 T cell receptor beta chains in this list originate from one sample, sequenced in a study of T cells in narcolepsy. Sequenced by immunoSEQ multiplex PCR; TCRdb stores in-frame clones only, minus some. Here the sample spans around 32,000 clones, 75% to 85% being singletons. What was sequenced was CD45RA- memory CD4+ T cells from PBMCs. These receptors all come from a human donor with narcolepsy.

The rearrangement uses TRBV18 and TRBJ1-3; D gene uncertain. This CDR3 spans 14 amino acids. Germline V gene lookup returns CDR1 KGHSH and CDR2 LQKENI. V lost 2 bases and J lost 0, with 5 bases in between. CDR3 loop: CASSPSISGNTIYF. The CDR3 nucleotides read TGTGCCAGCTCACCATCTATCTCTGGAAACACCATATATTTT.

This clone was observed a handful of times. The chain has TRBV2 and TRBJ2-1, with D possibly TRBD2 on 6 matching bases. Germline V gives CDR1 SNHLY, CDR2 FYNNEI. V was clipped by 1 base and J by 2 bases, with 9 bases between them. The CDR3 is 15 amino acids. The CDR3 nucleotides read TGTGCCAGCAGTGAAGGGAGGGTTCCCTACAATGAGCAGTTCTTC. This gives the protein CASSEGRVPYNEQFF.

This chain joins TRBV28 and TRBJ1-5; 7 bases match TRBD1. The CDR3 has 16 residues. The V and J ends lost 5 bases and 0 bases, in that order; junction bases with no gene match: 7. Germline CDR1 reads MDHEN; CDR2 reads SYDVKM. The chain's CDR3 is CASSVHRGTSNQPQHF. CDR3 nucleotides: TGTGCCAGCAGTGTCCACAGGGGCACTAGCAATCAGCCCCAGCATTTT.

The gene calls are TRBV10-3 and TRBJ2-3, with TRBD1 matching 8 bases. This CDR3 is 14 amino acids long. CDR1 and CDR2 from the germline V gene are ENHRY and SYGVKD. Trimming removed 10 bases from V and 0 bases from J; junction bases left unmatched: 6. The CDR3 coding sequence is TGTGCCACTTATAGGGACAGGAGCACAGATACGCAGTATTTT. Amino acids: CATYRDRSTDTQYF.

DNA of the CDR3: TGCGCCAGCGGCGAAAGCTCTCAGGGAGCTGAAGCTTTCTTT. It is translated as CASGESSQGAEAFF. This sequence joins TRBV5-1 and TRBJ1-1, with D perhaps matching TRBD1 (5 bases). CDR1 and CDR2 (germline): SGHRS, YFSETQ. Deletions cut 7 bases from V and 6 bases from J, with 19 bases between. This CDR3 contains 14 residues.

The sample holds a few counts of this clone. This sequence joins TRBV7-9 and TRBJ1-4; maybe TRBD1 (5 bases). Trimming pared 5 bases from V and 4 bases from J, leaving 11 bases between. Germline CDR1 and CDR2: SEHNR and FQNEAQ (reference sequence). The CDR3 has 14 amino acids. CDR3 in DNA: TGTGCCAGCAGCCCGACAGAGGTTAATGAAAAACTGTTTTTT. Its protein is CASSPTEVNEKLFF.

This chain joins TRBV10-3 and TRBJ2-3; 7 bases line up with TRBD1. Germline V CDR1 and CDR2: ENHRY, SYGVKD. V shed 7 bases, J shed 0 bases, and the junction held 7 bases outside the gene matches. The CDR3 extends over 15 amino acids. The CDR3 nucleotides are TGTGCCATCACTCAACAGGGGATTAGCACAGATACGCAGTATTTT. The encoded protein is CAITQQGISTDTQYF.

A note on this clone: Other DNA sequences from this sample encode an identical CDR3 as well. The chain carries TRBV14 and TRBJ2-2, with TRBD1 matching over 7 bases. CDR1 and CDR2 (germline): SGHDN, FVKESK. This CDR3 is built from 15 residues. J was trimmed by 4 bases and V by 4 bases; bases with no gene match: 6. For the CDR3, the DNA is TGTGCCAGCAGCCGGACAGGCGGATCCACCGGGGAGCTGTTTTTT. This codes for CASSRTGGSTGELFF. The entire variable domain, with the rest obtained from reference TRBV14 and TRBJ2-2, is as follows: EAGVTQFPSHSVIEKGQTVTLRCDPISGHDNLYWYRRVMGKEIKFLLHFVKESKQDESGMPNNRFLAERTGGTYSTLKVQPAELEDSGVYFCASSRTGGSTGELFFGEGSRLTVL.

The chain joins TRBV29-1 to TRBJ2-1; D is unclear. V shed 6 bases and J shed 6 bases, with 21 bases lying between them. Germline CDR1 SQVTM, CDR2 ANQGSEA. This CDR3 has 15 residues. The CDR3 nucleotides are TGCAGCGTAATAAATGACGAAGGGCGGCTCAATGAGCAGTTCTTC. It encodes CSVINDEGRLNEQFF.

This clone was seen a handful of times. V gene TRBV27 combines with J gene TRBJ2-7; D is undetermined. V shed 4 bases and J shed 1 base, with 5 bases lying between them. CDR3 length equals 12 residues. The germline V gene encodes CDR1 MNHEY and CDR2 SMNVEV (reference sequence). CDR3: CASSSNSYEQYF. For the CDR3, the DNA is TGTGCCAGCAGTTCCAATTCCTACGAGCAGTACTTC.

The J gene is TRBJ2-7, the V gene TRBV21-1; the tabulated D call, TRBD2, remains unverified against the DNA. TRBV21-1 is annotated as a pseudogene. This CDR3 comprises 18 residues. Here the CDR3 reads CASSKWTSGKFVKYEQYF. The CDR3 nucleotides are TGTGCCAGCAGCAAATGGACTAGCGGGAAATTTGTCAAGTACGAGCAGTACTTC.

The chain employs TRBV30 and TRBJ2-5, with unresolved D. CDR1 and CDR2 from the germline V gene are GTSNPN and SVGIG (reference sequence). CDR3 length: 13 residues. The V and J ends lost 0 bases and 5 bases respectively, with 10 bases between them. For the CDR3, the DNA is TGTGCCTGGAGTGTGAGGCAGAGGGAGACCCAGTACTTC. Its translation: CAWSVRQRETQYF.

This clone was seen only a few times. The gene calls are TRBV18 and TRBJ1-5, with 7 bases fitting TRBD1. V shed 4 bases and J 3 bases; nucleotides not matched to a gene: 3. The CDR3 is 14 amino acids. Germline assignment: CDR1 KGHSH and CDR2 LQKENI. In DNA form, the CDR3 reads TGTGCCAGCTCACAGGGGACAGTCAATCAGCCCCAGCATTTT. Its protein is CASSQGTVNQPQHF.

DNA for the CDR3: TGTGCCAGCAGAGACGGTCCGACACGCACAGATACGCAGTATTTT. Encoded protein: CASRDGPTRTDTQYF. The chain recombines TRBV2 with TRBJ2-3; no clear D gene. The ends were cut back, 6 bases at V and 1 base at J, with 14 bases in the middle. The CDR3 runs 15 residues. CDR1 and CDR2 (germline): SNHLY, FYNNEI.

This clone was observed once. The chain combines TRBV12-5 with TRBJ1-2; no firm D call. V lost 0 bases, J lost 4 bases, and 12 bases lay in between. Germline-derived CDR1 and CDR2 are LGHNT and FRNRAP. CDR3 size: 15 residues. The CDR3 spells CASGLVPARSYGYTF. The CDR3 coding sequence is TGTGCTAGTGGTTTGGTACCGGCCAGGTCCTATGGCTACACCTTC. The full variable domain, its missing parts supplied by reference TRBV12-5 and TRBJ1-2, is DARVTQTPRHKVTEMGQEVTMRCQPILGHNTVFWYRQTMMQGLELLAYFRNRAPLDDSGMPKDRFSAEMPDATLATLKIQPSEPRDSAVYFCASGLVPARSYGYTFGSGTRLTVV.

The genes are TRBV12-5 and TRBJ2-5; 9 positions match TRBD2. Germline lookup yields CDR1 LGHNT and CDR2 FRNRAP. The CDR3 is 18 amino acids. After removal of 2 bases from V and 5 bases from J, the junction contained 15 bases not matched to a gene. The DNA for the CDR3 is TGTGCTAGTGGTTTGACACAGAGAGGACTAGCGTTCTCGGAGACCCAGTACTTC. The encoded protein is CASGLTQRGLAFSETQYF.